This entry is about one TCR beta chain. CDR3 size: 13 residues. Germline CDR1 and CDR2: SGHTA and FQGNSA. Trimming took 5 bases from V and 4 from J, leaving 11 bases between them. The source of the sample is a study of technical replicates of blood from a few donors. The data were produced by immunoSEQ multiplex PCR, yet TCRdb's version contains in-frame clones alone and is incomplete. The table records roughly 51,000 clones, about 93% of them present only once. Sequencing was done on a sample of PBMCs. V usage is TRBV7-2 and J usage is TRBJ1-1, with D perhaps TRBD1 (5 bases). The source of this sequence is a human donor in good health. Some clones in this sample may be carry-over from other donors' samples. The CDR3 reads CASSPAGGTEAFF. CDR3 DNA sequence: TGTGCCAGCAGCCCAGCGGGGGGCACTGAAGCTTTCTTT.